This entry lists 2 T cell receptor beta chains sequenced from one sample in a study of cytomegalovirus exposure and HLA in healthy donors. The PCR was carried out with 60 Vbeta primers and 13 Jbeta primers. Assay used: immunoSEQ multiplex PCR; TCRdb lists only in-frame clones, some missing. The sample holds about 120,000 clones. The sequenced sample was PBMCs. These receptors were obtained from a man in his late teens or twenties in good health and CMV-seronegative.

The rearrangement joins TRBV7-8 to TRBJ1-5; 11 nucleotides align to TRBD1. CDR3 length: 15 residues. V was pared by 3 bases and J by 7 bases, with 5 bases of the junction left unmatched. Germline lookup yields CDR1 SGHVS and CDR2 FQNEAQ. CDR3 sequence: CASSLDRGREQPQHF. The DNA of the CDR3 is TGTGCCAGCAGCTTGGACAGGGGGCGCGAGCAGCCCCAGCATTTT.

CDR3 in DNA: TGTGCCAGCAGCACCCGACAGGGAAACTATGGCTACACCTTC. It yields the protein CASSTRQGNYGYTF. The rearrangement uses TRBV7-2 and TRBJ1-2, with 7 bases aligning to TRBD1. V was clipped by 5 bases and J by 2 bases; unmatched bases: 5. The V gene's germline CDR1 is SGHTA and CDR2 FQGNSA. This CDR3 is built from 14 residues.